The table lists the clone carrying this TCR beta chain with many counts. The antigen remains unidentified. This specimen comes from a study of T cell repertoires in cytomegalovirus infection. Study in general: TCR beta signatures that were public indicated CMV infection and matching HLA type. Study findings and constraints: Pooled public TCR beta family frequency picked out CMV carriers with the relevant HLA. The ex vivo response was dominated by HLA-C-restricted CMV-specific TCR beta clonotypes.

The CDR3 has 18 residues. The V segment lost 1 base and the J segment 6 bases; nucleotides outside the gene matches: 17. Germline CDR1 reads LNHNV; CDR2 reads YYDKDF (reference sequence). Each CDR3 protein gets one entry after TCRdb re-called the reads with MiXCR. The sample contains roughly 240,000 distinct CDR3 sequences, approximately 7% of which appear only once. The TCR originated in a human donor in good health (CMV status not recorded). Some clones in this sample may be carry-over from other donors' samples. This chain joins TRBV15 and TRBJ1-1; TRBD1 aligns across 7 bases. The sequenced sample consisted of PBMCs. CDR3 region: CATSRVSDLRQGGPEAFF. In DNA form, the CDR3 reads TGTGCCACCAGCAGAGTCTCGGATCTACGACAGGGAGGACCTGAAGCTTTCTTT.